Sequencing of this T cell receptor beta chain was carried out in a study of T cell changes during pregnancy in multiple sclerosis. The assay was immunoSEQ multiplex PCR, and TCRdb's table has in-frame clones only and misses some. The data hold 70,000 to 80,000 clones, with about nine tenths observed a single time. The V gene's germline CDR1 is SGDLS and CDR2 YYNGEE. The CDR3 totals 17 residues. Losses at the gene ends were 4 bases for V and 4 bases for J; bases not matched to a gene: 11. This rearrangement joins TRBV9 to TRBJ1-6; 7 bases are a match to TRBD1. The sample consisted of peripheral blood, taken after pregnancy. The clonotype originates from a female donor in good health, enrolled as a control in a pregnancy study. CDR3 sequence: CASSPRGGSTYNSPLHF. DNA of the CDR3: TGTGCCAGCAGCCCCCGAGGGGGCAGTACATATAATTCACCCCTCCACTTT.